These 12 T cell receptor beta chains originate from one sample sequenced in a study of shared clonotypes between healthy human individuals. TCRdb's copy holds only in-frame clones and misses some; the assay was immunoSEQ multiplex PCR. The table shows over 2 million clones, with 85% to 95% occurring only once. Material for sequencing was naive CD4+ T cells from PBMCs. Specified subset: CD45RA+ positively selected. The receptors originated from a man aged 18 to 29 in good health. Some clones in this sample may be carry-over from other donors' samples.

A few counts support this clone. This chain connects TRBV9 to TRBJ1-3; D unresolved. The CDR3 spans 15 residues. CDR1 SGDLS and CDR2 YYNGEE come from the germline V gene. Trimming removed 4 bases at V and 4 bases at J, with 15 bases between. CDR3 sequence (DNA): TGTGCCAGCAGCCACAGACAAGCAGTAGGAAACACCATATATTTT. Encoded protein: CASSHRQAVGNTIYF. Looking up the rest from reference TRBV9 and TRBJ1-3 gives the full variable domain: DSGVTQTPKHLITATGQRVTLRCSPRSGDLSVYWYQQSLDQGLQFLIQYYNGEERAKGNILERFSAQQFPDLHSELNLSSLELGDSALYFCASSHRQAVGNTIYFGEGSWLTVV.

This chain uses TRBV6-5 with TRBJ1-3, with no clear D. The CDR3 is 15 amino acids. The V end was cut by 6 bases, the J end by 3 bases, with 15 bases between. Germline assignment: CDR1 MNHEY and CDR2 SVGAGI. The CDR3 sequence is CASRDRALDGNTIYF. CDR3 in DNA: TGTGCCAGCAGGGATAGGGCGTTAGATGGAAACACCATATATTTT.

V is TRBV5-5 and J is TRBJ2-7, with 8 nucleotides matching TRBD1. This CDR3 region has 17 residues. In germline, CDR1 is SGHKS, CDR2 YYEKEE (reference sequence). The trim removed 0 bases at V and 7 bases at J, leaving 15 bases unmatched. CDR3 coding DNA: TGTGCCAGCAGCTTGGCCCAGGGGGCAGGACAACTGAGGGAGCAGTACTTC. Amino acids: CASSLAQGAGQLREQYF.

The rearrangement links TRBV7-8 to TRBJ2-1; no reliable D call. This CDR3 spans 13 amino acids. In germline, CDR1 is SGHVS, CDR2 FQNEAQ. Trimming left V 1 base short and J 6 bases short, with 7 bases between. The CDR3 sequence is CASSLGGVNEQFF. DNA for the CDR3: TGTGCCAGCAGCTTAGGAGGCGTCAATGAGCAGTTCTTC.

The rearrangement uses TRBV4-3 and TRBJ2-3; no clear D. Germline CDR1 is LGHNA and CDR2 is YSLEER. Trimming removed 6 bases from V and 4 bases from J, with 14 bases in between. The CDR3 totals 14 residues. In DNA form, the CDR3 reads TGCGCCAGCAGATCTGGCGTTTCCCCAGATACGCAGTATTTT. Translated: CASRSGVSPDTQYF.

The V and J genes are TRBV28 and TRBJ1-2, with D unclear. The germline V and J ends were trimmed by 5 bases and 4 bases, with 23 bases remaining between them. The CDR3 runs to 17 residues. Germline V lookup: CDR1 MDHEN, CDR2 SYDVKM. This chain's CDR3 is CASSPRWTLTTLYGYTF. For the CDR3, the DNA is TGTGCCAGCAGTCCCCGGTGGACCCTTACTACACTCTATGGCTACACCTTC.

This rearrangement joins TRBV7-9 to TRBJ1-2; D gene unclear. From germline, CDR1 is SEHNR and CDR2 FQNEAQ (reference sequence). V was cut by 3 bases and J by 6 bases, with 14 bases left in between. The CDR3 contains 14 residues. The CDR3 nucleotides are TGTGCCAGCAGCTTTAGTGGGTTCGGGGATGGCTACACCTTC. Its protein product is CASSFSGFGDGYTF.

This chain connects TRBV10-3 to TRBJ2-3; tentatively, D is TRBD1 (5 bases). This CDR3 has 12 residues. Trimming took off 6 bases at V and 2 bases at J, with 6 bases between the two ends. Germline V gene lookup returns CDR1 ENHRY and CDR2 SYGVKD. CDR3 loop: CAIRQDTDTQYF. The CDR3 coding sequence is TGTGCCATCAGACAGGACACAGATACGCAGTATTTT.

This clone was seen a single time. CDR3 nucleotides: TGCGCCAGCAGCTTTGACAGGGTGACGGGGGAGCTGTTTTTT. It codes for CASSFDRVTGELFF. This chain uses TRBV5-1 with TRBJ2-2, with 7 bases fitting TRBD1. Germline V gene data show CDR1 as SGHRS and CDR2 as YFSETQ. The CDR3 totals 14 residues. The J segment lost 8 bases and the V segment lost 2 bases, leaving 6 bases of the junction unmatched.

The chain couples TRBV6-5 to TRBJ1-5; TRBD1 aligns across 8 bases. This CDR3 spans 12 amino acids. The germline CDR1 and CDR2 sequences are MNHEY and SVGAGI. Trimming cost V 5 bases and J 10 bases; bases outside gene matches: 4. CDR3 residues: CASSTAGGPQHF. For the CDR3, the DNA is TGTGCCAGCAGTACTGCAGGGGGCCCCCAGCATTTT.

This CDR3 reads CASTGTVFSYEQYF. The CDR3 coding sequence is TGTGCCAGCACCGGGACAGTCTTCTCCTACGAGCAGTACTTC. The chain couples TRBV28 to TRBJ2-7; 7 bases match TRBD1. This CDR3 comprises 14 residues. V gave up 7 bases and J gave up 0 bases; unmatched junction bases: 6. The germline V gene encodes CDR1 MDHEN and CDR2 SYDVKM.

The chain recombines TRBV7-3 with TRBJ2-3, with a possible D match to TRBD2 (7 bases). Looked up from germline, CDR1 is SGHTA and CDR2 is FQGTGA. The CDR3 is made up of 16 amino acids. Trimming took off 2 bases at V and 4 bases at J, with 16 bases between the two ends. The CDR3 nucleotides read TGTGCCAGCAGCTTATCGCGCGGGGGCCTCCCAGATACGCAGTATTTT. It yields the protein CASSLSRGGLPDTQYF. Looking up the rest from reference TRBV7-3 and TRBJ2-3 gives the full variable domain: GAGVSQTPSNKVTEKGKYVELRCDPISGHTALYWYRQSLGQGPEFLIYFQGTGAADDSGLPNDRFFAVRPEGSVSTLKIQRTERGDSAVYLCASSLSRGGLPDTQYFGPGTRLTVL.